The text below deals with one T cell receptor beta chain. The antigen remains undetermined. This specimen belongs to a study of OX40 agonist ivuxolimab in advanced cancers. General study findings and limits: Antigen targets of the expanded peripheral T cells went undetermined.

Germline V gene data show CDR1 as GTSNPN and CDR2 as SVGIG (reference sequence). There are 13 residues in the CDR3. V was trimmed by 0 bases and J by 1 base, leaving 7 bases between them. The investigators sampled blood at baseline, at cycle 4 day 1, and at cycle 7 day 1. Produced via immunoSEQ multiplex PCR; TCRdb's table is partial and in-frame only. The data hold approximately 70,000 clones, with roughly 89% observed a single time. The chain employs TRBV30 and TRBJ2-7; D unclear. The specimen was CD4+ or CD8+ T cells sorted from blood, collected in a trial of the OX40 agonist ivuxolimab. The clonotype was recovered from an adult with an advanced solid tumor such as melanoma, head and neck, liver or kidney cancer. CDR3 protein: CAWSVAGSYEQYF. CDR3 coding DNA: TGTGCCTGGAGTGTCGCCGGATCCTACGAGCAGTACTTC.